One sample yielded the 14 T cell receptor beta chains listed below, sequenced in a study of blood T cell repertoires in COVID-19. The protocol was immunoSEQ multiplex PCR, while the TCRdb copy is restricted to in-frame clones and leaves out a portion. The table records just over 150,000 clones, 75% to 90% of them present only once. The sample taken for sequencing was peripheral blood. Receptor source: a woman between 40 and 50 years old with acute or convalescent COVID-19.

This CDR3 is CASSLVSWGNYGYTF. CDR3 DNA: TGTGCCAGCAGCTTAGTTTCGTGGGGCAACTATGGCTACACCTTC. This chain links TRBV7-9 with TRBJ1-2; D is perhaps TRBD1 (5 bases). Between the trimmed V and J ends, which lost 1 base and 2 bases, there was a span of 11 bases. CDR1 is SEHNR, CDR2 FQNEAQ, per germline (reference sequence). This CDR3 has 15 amino acids.

V usage is TRBV19 and J usage is TRBJ2-1; D is possibly TRBD1 (7 bases). V was shortened by 4 bases and J by 3 bases, with 10 bases between the two germline ends. Germline loops: CDR1 LNHDA, CDR2 SQIVND (reference sequence). The CDR3 is made up of 14 amino acids. Written as DNA, the CDR3 is TGTGCCAGTAGTAGGAGGGGGCTCTACAATGAGCAGTTCTTC. This translates into CASSRRGLYNEQFF.

V and J are TRBV11-3 and TRBJ2-1; possibly TRBD1 for D (5 bases). Trimming removed 5 bases at V and 7 bases at J, with 18 bases between. The length of the CDR3 is 15 residues. CDR1 and CDR2 (germline): SGHNT, YENEEA. CDR3 protein: CASSLRQPNPNEQFF. CDR3 in DNA: TGTGCCAGCAGCCTAAGACAGCCTAATCCAAATGAGCAGTTCTTC.

V and J are TRBV19 and TRBJ1-5; D possibly corresponds to TRBD1 (5 bases). V lost 6 bases and J 3 bases, leaving 15 bases between the germline ends. The germline V gene encodes CDR1 LNHDA and CDR2 SQIVND (reference sequence). The CDR3 spans 15 residues. The CDR3 is CASSDSRRANQPQHF. CDR3 sequence (DNA): TGTGCCAGTAGCGACAGCCGTCGGGCCAATCAGCCCCAGCATTTT.

The chain links TRBV9 to TRBJ2-7; weak D call: TRBD1 (6 bases). The CDR3 loop spans 15 amino acids. Germline assignment: CDR1 SGDLS and CDR2 YYNGEE. V dropped 2 bases and J dropped 1 base, with 13 bases sitting between them. Here the CDR3 reads CASSVTGDRSYEQYF. The CDR3 DNA reads as TGTGCCAGCAGCGTCACAGGTGACAGGTCCTACGAGCAGTACTTC.

The chain uses TRBV6-5 and TRBJ1-6; D uncertain. The CDR3 runs 16 residues. V was clipped by 0 bases and J by 0 bases, with 6 bases between them. Per germline, CDR1 MNHEY and CDR2 SVGAGI. CDR3 loop: CASSYSESSYNSPLHF. CDR3 in DNA: TGTGCCAGCAGTTACTCGGAGAGCTCCTATAATTCACCCCTCCACTTT.

The chain couples TRBV6-4 to TRBJ2-1, with TRBD2 as a possible D gene (6 bases). CDR1 MRHNA and CDR2 SNTAGT come from the germline V gene. Trimming stripped 0 bases from V and 3 bases from J, with 9 bases between. This CDR3 comprises 15 residues. The CDR3 region has the DNA TGTGCCAGCAGTGACTCGGGACTGCACTACAATGAGCAGTTCTTC. It translates to CASSDSGLHYNEQFF.

The CDR3 bases are TGTGCCAGCAGTTTAACCTCACAGGTTTCGAGTGAGCAGTACTTC. It yields the protein CASSLTSQVSSEQYF. The V and J genes are TRBV6-5 and TRBJ2-7, with D perhaps TRBD1 (5 bases). Between the trimmed V and J ends, which lost 4 bases and 7 bases, there was a span of 20 bases. Germline V lookup: CDR1 MNHEY, CDR2 SVGAGI. This CDR3 has 15 residues.

This clone was observed once. V usage is TRBV7-3 and J usage is TRBJ2-7; 10 bases fit TRBD1. CDR3 length: 15 amino acids. CDR1 is SGHTA and CDR2 is FQGTGA in the germline V gene. The junction had 5 bases not matched to a gene; V was cut back by 4 bases and J by 2 bases. The CDR3 here is CASSSGTGAAYEQYF. Written as DNA, the CDR3 is TGTGCCAGCAGCTCCGGGACAGGGGCCGCCTACGAGCAGTACTTC.

The rearrangement joins TRBV24-1 to TRBJ1-4; a weak D match, TRBD1 (5 bases). CDR1 is KGHDR, CDR2 SFDVKD, per germline. Trimming removed 5 bases at V and 0 bases at J, with 9 bases between. This CDR3 spans 15 amino acids. The CDR3 DNA reads as TGTGCCACCAGTGTCGGGGGTGCAACTAATGAAAAACTGTTTTTT. Translating gives CATSVGGATNEKLFF.

The V and J genes are TRBV9 and TRBJ2-2; D might be TRBD1 (6 bases). The CDR3 is 15 residues long. V was pared by 4 bases and J by 3 bases, with 13 bases between. Per germline, CDR1 SGDLS and CDR2 YYNGEE. The CDR3 bases are TGTGCCAGCAGCCCCCGGGACAAGCACACCGGGGAGCTGTTTTTT. Translating it yields CASSPRDKHTGELFF.

In the case of this clone: Other DNA sequences within the sample encode an identical CDR3. The chain couples TRBV3-1 (or the pseudogene TRBV3-2) to TRBJ2-7; D remains unclear. CDR3 length: 11 amino acids. Germline lookup yields CDR1 LGHDT and CDR2 YNNKEL (reference sequence). Trimming cost V 1 base and J 7 bases, with 5 bases left between them. This chain's CDR3 is CASSQASEQYF. The CDR3 DNA follows: TGTGCCAGCAGCCAAGCGTCTGAGCAGTACTTC.

The gene calls are TRBV3-1 (or the pseudogene TRBV3-2) and TRBJ1-2, with D hard to call. The CDR3 has 19 amino acids. Looked up from germline, CDR1 is LGHDT and CDR2 is YNNKEL (reference sequence). V was pared by 4 bases and J by 0 bases, with 24 bases between. Here the CDR3 DNA reads TGTGCCAGCAGCCCTCTTTGGGTTGATCTAGCTAGCACTAACTATGGCTACACCTTC. Amino acids: CASSPLWVDLASTNYGYTF.

The V call is TRBV12-3 or TRBV12-4, the J call TRBJ1-1; D is unclear. V was trimmed by 3 bases and J by 7 bases, leaving 12 bases between them. The CDR3 totals 13 residues. The CDR3 DNA is TGTGCCAGCAGTTTTGGGGATAGCGGTGAAGCTTTCTTT. Protein: CASSFGDSGEAFF.